This T cell receptor beta chain is from a study of PD-L1 blockade in urothelial cancer. Looking at the study overall: Every 3 weeks, patients received intravenous atezolizumab 1,200 mg, beginning 2014. Between 0 and 3 prior chemotherapy regimens had been given to patients.

V was clipped by 4 bases and J by 5 bases, with 11 bases between them. Per germline, CDR1 LNHDA and CDR2 SQIVND (reference sequence). The CDR3 is 13 amino acids. Time point given: pretreatment peripheral blood. Sequenced by immunoSEQ multiplex PCR; TCRdb stores in-frame clones only, minus some. Of 95,000 or so clones listed, around 86% are singletons. This clone was seen once. The same CDR3 arises from other DNA sequences in this sample as well. The V call is TRBV19, the J call TRBJ1-1, with D possibly being TRBD1 (5 bases). The sequence derives from a man aged 60 to 69 with urothelial cancer. Here the sequenced sample was PBMCs, taken around atezolizumab (anti-PD-L1) treatment. CDR3 amino acids: CASSNLGGTEAFF. The CDR3, as DNA: TGTGCCAGTAGTAACCTTGGGGGGACTGAAGCTTTCTTT.